Shown below are 22 T cell receptor beta chains from a single sample sequenced in a study of blood T cell repertoires in COVID-19. Data came from immunoSEQ multiplex PCR; TCRdb stores just in-frame clones and leaves some out. Among around 260,000 clones, roughly 89% were seen once, and the ten largest hold about 0.94%. The sample was peripheral blood. These receptors were obtained from a middle-aged woman who had recovered from COVID-19.

The chain carries TRBV7-2 and TRBJ2-1; TRBD2 agrees at 10 bases. Germline lookup yields CDR1 SGHTA and CDR2 FQGNSA. The CDR3 is made up of 15 amino acids. With 5 bases clipped from V and 6 bases from J, the junction kept 7 bases outside the gene matches. The CDR3 sequence: CASSLSGRNGNEQFF. In DNA, the CDR3 is TGTGCCAGCAGCCTTAGCGGGAGGAATGGCAATGAGCAGTTCTTC. Based on the CDR3 plus reference TRBV7-2 and TRBJ2-1, the full variable domain is GAGVSQSPSNKVTEKGKDVELRCDPISGHTALYWYRQSLGQGLEFLIYFQGNSAPDKSGLPSDRFSAERTGGSVSTLTIQRTQQEDSAVYLCASSLSGRNGNEQFFGPGTRLTVL.

V and J are TRBV21-1 and TRBJ2-1; whether TRBD2, the table's D call, matches the DNA was not checked. TRBV21-1 is an annotated pseudogene. This CDR3 spans 17 amino acids. In nucleotides, the CDR3 is TGTGCCAGCAGCAAAAGCCTTCTTGTTCTAGGCTACAATGAGCAGTTCTTC. Protein: CASSKSLLVLGYNEQFF.

The chain uses TRBV15 and TRBJ2-2; the D gene is possibly TRBD2 (6 bases). CDR1 and CDR2 from the germline V gene are LNHNV and YYDKDF (reference sequence). The CDR3 has 13 residues. V lost 5 bases and J 6 bases, leaving 10 bases between the germline ends. CDR3 residues: CATSWRAAGELFF. In DNA, the CDR3 is TGTGCCACCAGCTGGAGGGCGGCCGGGGAGCTGTTTTTT.

This clone showed up just a few times. The chain carries TRBV13 and TRBJ1-1, with D possibly TRBD1 on 6 matching bases. This CDR3 is built from 13 residues. In germline, CDR1 is PRHDT, CDR2 FYEKMQ (reference sequence). Trimming left V 5 bases short and J 1 base short, with 8 bases between. The CDR3 DNA sequence: TGTGCCAGCAGCACGACAGGGAACACTGAAGCTTTCTTT. Amino acids: CASSTTGNTEAFF.

The CDR3, as DNA: TGTGCCAGTAGTATCATAGCGGGAGGCGACAATGAGCAGTTCTTC. Translation gives CASSIIAGGDNEQFF. The rearrangement links TRBV19 to TRBJ2-1; 10 bases are shared with TRBD2. There are 15 residues in the CDR3. CDR1 is LNHDA and CDR2 is SQIVND in the germline V gene (reference sequence). The V and J ends lost 3 bases and 5 bases, in that order; junction bases with no gene match: 4.

The chain couples TRBV5-1 to TRBJ2-7; 7 bases map to TRBD2. In germline, CDR1 is SGHRS, CDR2 YFSETQ. This CDR3 has 13 amino acids. V trimming: 3 bases; J trimming: 2 bases; junction bases outside the gene matches: 2. CDR3 bases: TGCGCCAGCAGCTCAGGACTAGCCTACGAGCAGTACTTC. It is translated as CASSSGLAYEQYF.

V and J are TRBV12-5 and TRBJ2-3; no clear D. Between the trimmed V and J ends, which lost 0 bases and 4 bases, there was a span of 5 bases. The CDR3 is made up of 13 amino acids. The germline CDR1 and CDR2 sequences are LGHNT and FRNRAP. The CDR3 spells CASGLVLADTQYF. As DNA, the CDR3 is TGTGCTAGTGGTTTGGTACTTGCAGATACGCAGTATTTT.

The rearrangement joins TRBV4-1 to TRBJ1-1; no clear D. Trimming pared 3 bases from V and 0 bases from J, leaving 17 bases between. The CDR3 contains 17 residues. The V gene's germline CDR1 is MGHRA and CDR2 YSYEKL. CDR3 protein: CASSHPYWGGMNTEAFF. As DNA, the CDR3 is TGCGCCAGCAGCCACCCATACTGGGGAGGGATGAACACTGAAGCTTTCTTT.

The chain carries TRBV21-1 and TRBJ2-7; TRBD2, the table's D call, was not compared with the DNA. TRBV21-1 is an annotated pseudogene. The CDR3 loop spans 16 amino acids. CDR3 sequence reads: CASSKREGGRPYEQYF. Here the CDR3 DNA reads TGTGCCAGCAGCAAACGGGAGGGGGGCAGACCCTACGAGCAGTACTTC.

The genes are TRBV7-9 and TRBJ2-1; 8 bases agree with TRBD1. The CDR3 is 19 residues long. The V gene end was trimmed by 4 bases and the J gene end by 0 bases; junction bases not matched to a gene: 14. CDR1 is SEHNR and CDR2 is FQNEAQ in the germline V gene (reference sequence). CDR3 residues: CASSSTNPDRGSSYNEQFF. DNA for the CDR3: TGTGCCAGCAGCTCGACTAATCCAGACAGGGGAAGCTCCTACAATGAGCAGTTCTTC.

This chain uses TRBV10-3 with TRBJ2-7; 10 positions match TRBD2. Germline-derived CDR1 and CDR2 are ENHRY and SYGVKD. The CDR3 runs to 19 residues. The ends lost 2 bases at V and 2 bases at J; junction bases unmatched: 15. The CDR3 reads CAISEAASGRGRLAYEQYF. CDR3 coding DNA: TGTGCCATCAGTGAGGCGGCTAGCGGGAGAGGAAGGCTTGCCTACGAGCAGTACTTC.

This chain joins TRBV5-4 and TRBJ2-5; the match to TRBD2 covers 13 bases. Germline trimming cut 4 bases from V and 5 bases from J; bases unmatched to any gene: 8. Looked up from germline, CDR1 is SGHNT and CDR2 is YYREEE (reference sequence). The CDR3 consists of 16 residues. The CDR3 here is CASSPGTSGIGETQYF. DNA for the CDR3: TGTGCCAGCAGCCCGGGGACTAGCGGGATAGGGGAGACCCAGTACTTC.

V is TRBV5-6 and J is TRBJ1-2; 8 bases are a match to TRBD1. The V segment lost 4 bases and the J segment 3 bases; nucleotides outside the gene matches: 8. There are 15 residues in the CDR3. Germline V gives CDR1 SGHDT, CDR2 YYEEEE. The CDR3 DNA sequence: TGTGCCAGCAGCCCCTGGGACAGGATTGACTATGGCTACACCTTC. This codes for CASSPWDRIDYGYTF.

The chain carries TRBV2 and TRBJ2-2; TRBD2 agrees at 10 bases. Germline trimming cut 6 bases from V and 3 bases from J; bases unmatched to any gene: 4. The germline gives CDR1 SNHLY, CDR2 FYNNEI. The CDR3 is 15 residues long. This chain's CDR3 is CASRRTSGDTGELFF. The CDR3 nucleotides are TGTGCCAGCAGAAGGACTAGCGGAGACACCGGGGAGCTGTTTTTT.

The chain couples TRBV2 to TRBJ2-3, with TRBD2 matching over 9 bases. CDR3 size: 15 residues. In germline, CDR1 is SNHLY, CDR2 FYNNEI. Trimming took 8 bases from V and 3 from J; bases not matched to a gene: 9. The CDR3 nucleotides read TGTGCCAGCGCCGGGGGGCTAGCGGGAACAGATACGCAGTATTTT. This sequence encodes CASAGGLAGTDTQYF.

This sequence joins TRBV28 and TRBJ1-6; TRBD1 might be the D (5 bases). The germline V gene encodes CDR1 MDHEN and CDR2 SYDVKM. The CDR3 covers 14 residues. V lost 3 bases and J 14 bases, leaving 17 bases between the germline ends. The CDR3 sequence is CASSLGQHPSALHF. The CDR3, as DNA: TGTGCCAGCAGTTTGGGGCAACATCCCTCGGCCCTCCACTTT.

This rearrangement joins TRBV6-5 to TRBJ1-1; D call uncertain. This CDR3 is 13 amino acids long. Per the germline V gene, CDR1 is MNHEY and CDR2 is SVGAGI. Trimming took 5 bases from V and 11 from J, leaving 18 bases between them. CDR3 region: CASSQSIARRAFF. The CDR3 coding sequence is TGTGCCAGCAGTCAATCAATTGCAAGGCGGGCTTTCTTT.

This chain links TRBV19 with TRBJ1-2; D is uncertain. Trimming stripped 3 bases from V and 0 bases from J, with 11 bases between. Germline loops: CDR1 LNHDA, CDR2 SQIVND (reference sequence). This CDR3 has 15 residues. The CDR3 region is CASSIPVATNYGYTF. The CDR3, as DNA: TGTGCCAGTAGTATTCCTGTCGCTACTAACTATGGCTACACCTTC.

The CDR3 is CASRRQDRAEAFF. Here the CDR3 DNA reads TGTGCCAGCAGGAGACAGGATCGGGCTGAAGCTTTCTTT. The chain is built from TRBV3-1 (or the pseudogene TRBV3-2) and TRBJ1-1; TRBD1 is a possible D gene (6 bases). The CDR3 is 13 amino acids. Trimming shortened V by 6 bases and J by 6 bases, and 14 bases separated the two germline ends. Germline loops: CDR1 LGHDT, CDR2 YNNKEL (reference sequence).

CDR3 nucleotides: TGTGCCAGCAGCTTAGGCACTAGCGGGAGGGCAGACAATGAGCAGTTCTTC. Its protein product is CASSLGTSGRADNEQFF. This rearrangement joins TRBV11-3 to TRBJ2-1; 13 bases map to TRBD2. CDR3 size: 17 residues. After removal of 1 base from V and 5 bases from J, the junction contained 5 bases not matched to a gene. CDR1 is SGHNT, CDR2 YENEEA, per germline.

This chain uses TRBV28 with TRBJ2-1; TRBD2 agrees at 11 bases. This CDR3 is 16 amino acids long. Germline loops: CDR1 MDHEN, CDR2 SYDVKM. With 4 bases clipped from V and 5 bases from J, the junction kept 7 bases outside the gene matches. DNA of the CDR3: TGTGCCAGCAGTTCCCCGAAGACTAGCGGGAACAATGAGCAGTTCTTC. Translating it yields CASSSPKTSGNNEQFF. Variable domain in full (rest from reference TRBV28 and TRBJ2-1): DVKVTQSSRYLVKRTGEKVFLECVQDMDHENMFWYRQDPGLGLRLIYFSYDVKMKEKGDIPEGYSVSREKKERFSLILESASTNQTSMYLCASSSPKTSGNNEQFFGPGTRLTVL.

The chain recombines TRBV18 with TRBJ1-5; D might be TRBD1 (6 bases). With 5 bases removed from V and 5 bases from J, the gap between germline ends came to 16 bases. Germline lookup yields CDR1 KGHSH and CDR2 LQKENI. This CDR3 spans 15 amino acids. DNA of the CDR3: TGTGCCAGCTCAGTGACAGGAGGTTTGGATCAGCCCCAGCATTTT. Protein product: CASSVTGGLDQPQHF.